This T cell receptor (beta chain) was found in a study of T cell responses to AZD1222 COVID-19 vaccine. TCRdb's table, derived via immunoSEQ multiplex PCR, lists solely in-frame clones and lacks some. Here the sample spans just under 85,000 clones, about 82% being singletons. J gave up 5 bases and V 4 bases, and 15 bases lay outside the gene matches. Germline values: CDR1 ENHRY, CDR2 SYGVKD. The CDR3 is made up of 18 amino acids. The sequenced sample was peripheral blood, obtained on day 0 of AZD1222 vaccination. This receptor was taken from an adult in good health. The gene calls are TRBV10-3 and TRBJ2-7; 12 bases line up with TRBD1. Here the CDR3 reads CAISVRGAGQGAADEQYF. CDR3 in DNA: TGTGCCATCAGTGTTAGAGGGGCGGGACAGGGGGCAGCGGACGAGCAGTACTTC.